This T cell receptor (beta chain) was captured in a study of breast tumors, draining lymph nodes, adjacent tissues. The V gene end was trimmed by 7 bases and the J gene end by 6 bases; junction bases not matched to a gene: 6. CDR3 length: 13 residues. Per germline, CDR1 LNHDA and CDR2 SQIVND (reference sequence). Breast cancer patients provided tissue from their axillary draining lymph nodes. Each CDR3 protein gets one entry after TCRdb re-called the multiplex PCR reads with MiXCR. There are 200,000 to 250,000 distinct CDR3 sequences in the sample; under 40% occur only once, and about 3.9% lies in the top ten. Study observations and caveats: Luminal-like breast cancer showed significantly greater tumor-nontumor repertoire similarity than basal-like breast cancer did. Tumor repertoires ranked between lymph nodes and nontumor tissue in diversity, with V and J gene preferences. Most tumor T cells seemingly derive from lymph node, then expand in tumor. The lymph node origin of tumor T cells was framed as consistent with a hypothesis, not demonstrated.

This clonotype has ten or more counts. Its specificity is not known. The material sequenced was axillary lymph node tissue. This TCR derives from a female donor with breast cancer. Some clones in this sample may be carry-over from other donors' samples. This chain connects TRBV19 to TRBJ1-5; 7 nucleotides align to TRBD1. The CDR3 spells CASIDRDGQPQHF. The CDR3, as DNA: TGTGCCAGTATTGACAGGGACGGTCAGCCCCAGCATTTT.